These T cell receptor beta chains were read from a single sample in a study of vaccination and CD4 T cells after COVID-19. MiXCR, run by TCRdb on the PCR reads, gives a single entry per CDR3 protein. The sample holds 15,000 to 20,000 distinct CDR3 sequences, just over 60% seen once. No cognate antigen is known for these TCRs. Sample: CD4+ T cells from blood, cultured in vitro. These TCRs come from a human donor who had recovered from COVID-19. CDR3s include the opening cysteine and the closing phenylalanine or tryptophan. A D gene is named only where the DNA matches it firmly. Clone size is given for some rows only: seen once, a few or many times, or a class if the clone is expanded.

j_call v_call d_call clone_size cdr3_nt cdr3_aa
TRBJ1-5 TRBV28 - - TGTGCCAGCAGTTTATTCAGTCGCAATCAGCCCCAGCATTTT CASSLFSRNQPQHF
TRBJ1-1 TRBV27 - few TGTGCCAGCAGTTTAGAGGGGGTAGGGAACACTGAAGCTTTCTTT CASSLEGVGNTEAFF
TRBJ2-3 TRBV24-1 TRBD2 few TGTGCCACCAGTGGCGGACTAGCCCGAGGGGGAGATACGCAGTATTTT CATSGGLARGGDTQYF
TRBJ2-5 TRBV7-2 - once TGTGCCAGCAGCATTTCCGTCAGCGGTACCCAAGAGACCCAGTACTTC CASSISVSGTQETQYF
TRBJ1-1 TRBV7-8 - - TGTGCCAGCAGCCGTCAGGTTCACACTGAAGCTTTCTTT CASSRQVHTEAFF
TRBJ2-3 TRBV20-1 - once TGCAGTGCTCCTAACTTAGGAGGGACAGATACGCAGTATTTT CSAPNLGGTDTQYF
TRBJ1-2 TRBV19 - few TGTGCCAGTAGTATGGGGAGTATCCGGGCTAACTATGGCTACACCTTC CASSMGSIRANYGYTF
TRBJ2-2 TRBV20-1 - - TGCAGTGCTAGTAGAGCGGGTACGAACACCGGGGAGCTGTTTTTT CSASRAGTNTGELFF
TRBJ2-7 TRBV20-1 TRBD2 few TGCAGTGCTAGAAAGGGACTAGCGGGAGGCGAGCAGTACTTC CSARKGLAGGEQYF
TRBJ2-7 TRBV28 TRBD1 once TGTGCCAGCAGTTTACGGGACAGGGGGCGCCGCGAGCAGTACTTC CASSLRDRGRREQYF
TRBJ1-5 TRBV6-1 - - TGTGCCAGCAGTGTGGGAGGACTGCCGGGGGATCAGCCCCAGCATTTT CASSVGGLPGDQPQHF
TRBJ2-5 TRBV2 TRBD2 few TGTGCCAGCAGGGGGACTAGCGGGAGACCCCAAGAGACCCAGTACTTC CASRGTSGRPQETQYF
TRBJ2-4 TRBV21-1 - - TGTGCCAGCAGCAGGCGGGACACCCAAGTACTAGCCAAAAACATTCAGTACTTC CASSRRDTQVLAKNIQYF
TRBJ1-1 TRBV20-1 - - TGCAGTGCGAAGAGAACAGGGAATGTGAACACTGAAGCTTTCTTT CSAKRTGNVNTEAFF
TRBJ1-4 TRBV19 - medium-sized TGTGCCAGTAGTCACCCCACAGGGCGCGGGGAAAAACTGTTTTTT CASSHPTGRGEKLFF
TRBJ2-7 TRBV18 - once TGTGCCAGCTCACCAGGGACCTCCTACGAGCAGTACTTC CASSPGTSYEQYF